Listed below are T cell receptor beta chains from one sample, sequenced in a study of cytomegalovirus exposure and HLA in healthy donors. Generated by immunoSEQ multiplex PCR, the TCRdb table keeps only in-frame clones and is missing some. The repertoire holds approximately 150,000 clones, with roughly 85% as singletons. The sequenced sample consisted of PBMCs. These receptor sequences come from a woman in her 30s in good health and CMV-seronegative. The CDR3 runs from the conserved cysteine through the conserved F or W. A D gene is named only where the DNA matches it firmly. Size is omitted from some rows. Given values are once, few, many or a class for expanded clones.

clone size	CDR3 length	J gene	D gene	V gene	CDR3 protein	CDR3 DNA
NA	14	TRBJ2-1	TRBD2	TRBV28	CASSLTGLANEQFF	TGTGCCAGCAGTTTGACTGGACTAGCGAATGAGCAGTTCTTC
once	15	TRBJ1-5	NA	TRBV7-2	CASSSGTTSNQPQHF	TGTGCCAGCAGCTCCGGGACAACCAGCAATCAGCCCCAGCATTTT
NA	14	TRBJ1-1	NA	TRBV19	CASRRGIMNTEAFF	TGTGCCAGTAGGAGGGGGATCATGAACACTGAAGCTTTCTTT
NA	15	TRBJ2-2	NA	TRBV2	CASSVRSTYTGELFF	TGTGCCAGCAGTGTTCGGAGCACTTACACCGGGGAGCTGTTTTTT
NA	14	TRBJ1-1	TRBD1	TRBV5-1	CASSSKQGSTEAFF	TGCGCCAGCAGCTCAAAACAGGGGAGCACTGAAGCTTTCTTT
NA	15	TRBJ2-1	NA	TRBV5-6	CASSLGGPVINEQFF	TGTGCCAGCAGCTTGGGAGGGCCAGTAATTAATGAGCAGTTCTTC
NA	15	TRBJ1-2	TRBD1	TRBV5-1	CASSLATGGADGYTF	TGCGCCAGCAGCTTGGCCACAGGGGGCGCCGATGGCTACACCTTC
NA	15	TRBJ2-7	TRBD2	TRBV7-2	CASSLFGGGIYEQYF	TGTGCCAGCAGCTTATTCGGCGGGGGGATATACGAGCAGTACTTC
NA	15	TRBJ2-1	TRBD1	TRBV10-3	CAISSDRVALDEQFF	TGTGCCATCAGTTCCGACAGGGTGGCCCTGGATGAGCAGTTCTTC
NA	14	TRBJ1-2	NA	TRBV6-1	CASARLGANYGYTF	TGTGCCAGCGCCCGACTGGGAGCCAACTATGGCTACACCTTC
NA	16	TRBJ2-7	TRBD2	TRBV4-2	CASSQEGGFLPYEQYF	TGTGCCAGCAGCCAAGAGGGGGGGTTCCTTCCCTACGAGCAGTACTTC
NA	15	TRBJ2-7	TRBD2	TRBV7-2	CASSLLRTSVYEQYF	TGTGCCAGCAGCTTATTACGGACTAGCGTCTACGAGCAGTACTTC
NA	13	TRBJ2-1	TRBD1	TRBV2	CASTQGAGHEQFF	TGTGCCAGCACCCAGGGGGCGGGCCATGAGCAGTTCTTC
NA	15	TRBJ2-7	TRBD1	TRBV13	CASSLSDRGGYEQYF	TGTGCCAGCAGCTTGTCGGACAGGGGGGGCTACGAGCAGTACTTC
NA	15	TRBJ2-7	TRBD1	TRBV28	CASSTGQGAVYEQYF	TGTGCCAGCAGCACTGGACAGGGGGCGGTCTACGAGCAGTACTTC
NA	12	TRBJ1-6	NA	TRBV6-6	CASSYEVRPLHF	TGTGCCAGCAGTTACGAGGTGAGACCCCTCCACTTT
NA	11	TRBJ1-1	NA	TRBV29-1	CSGRVSTEAFF	TGCAGCGGCCGGGTGAGCACTGAAGCTTTCTTT
NA	12	TRBJ1-1	NA	TRBV5-4	CASSPGLPEAFF	TGTGCCAGCAGTCCCGGACTGCCCGAAGCTTTCTTT
NA	16	TRBJ1-3	NA	TRBV7-8	CASSLDRRGTGNTIYF	TGTGCCAGCAGCTTAGATCGTCGGGGAACTGGAAACACCATATATTTT
NA	16	TRBJ2-5	TRBD2	TRBV11-2	CASVTGGLIHQETQYF	TGTGCCAGCGTGACGGGGGGGCTTATCCACCAAGAGACCCAGTACTTC
NA	14	TRBJ1-4	NA	TRBV6-6	CASSAQGGNEKLFF	TGTGCCAGCAGTGCCCAAGGGGGTAATGAAAAACTGTTTTTT
NA	14	TRBJ1-3	NA	TRBV29-1	CSVGLGNSGNTIYF	TGCAGCGTTGGGCTCGGGAACTCTGGAAACACCATATATTTT
NA	15	TRBJ2-7	TRBD1	TRBV10-2	CASSDPGTGGYEQYF	TGCGCCAGCAGTGATCCCGGGACAGGGGGCTACGAGCAGTACTTC
NA	15	TRBJ2-7	TRBD2	TRBV5-6	CASSPPAGGSYEQYF	TGTGCCAGCAGCCCACCGGCCGGGGGGTCCTACGAGCAGTACTTC
few	13	TRBJ1-1	NA	TRBV2	CASGREANTEAFF	TGTGCCAGCGGCAGGGAAGCGAACACTGAAGCTTTCTTT
NA	11	TRBJ2-3	NA	TRBV19	CASSLTGTQYF	TGTGCCAGTAGTCTCACTGGTACGCAGTATTTT
once	15	TRBJ1-1	TRBD1	TRBV6-5	CASSQDRGFSTEAFF	TGTGCCAGCAGTCAGGACAGGGGATTTAGCACTGAAGCTTTCTTT
NA	20	TRBJ2-7	TRBD1	TRBV4-3	CASSQDTWRTPGTGDYEQYF	TGCGCCAGCAGCCAAGATACGTGGCGCACTCCCGGGACAGGGGACTACGAGCAGTACTTC
NA	14	TRBJ1-5	NA	TRBV5-5	CASRAGRGNQPQHF	TGTGCCAGCAGAGCGGGCCGTGGCAATCAGCCCCAGCATTTT
NA	14	TRBJ2-7	NA	TRBV6-5	CASSYQSGPYEQYF	TGTGCCAGCAGTTACCAGAGCGGCCCCTACGAGCAGTACTTC
NA	14	TRBJ1-1	NA	TRBV29-1	CSVESGHQNTEAFF	TGCAGCGTTGAAAGTGGACATCAGAACACTGAAGCTTTCTTT
NA	18	TRBJ2-7	TRBD2	TRBV5-1	CASSLDGLRSGATYEQYF	TGCGCCAGCAGCTTGGATGGGTTAAGAAGCGGGGCGACCTACGAGCAGTACTTC
once	14	TRBJ1-1	NA	TRBV5-6	CASSNGADHTEAFF	TGTGCCAGCAGCAATGGGGCGGATCACACTGAAGCTTTCTTT
NA	16	TRBJ1-1	NA	TRBV19	CASSIPVGGATTEAFF	TGTGCCAGTAGTATACCCGTAGGAGGGGCCACTACTGAAGCTTTCTTT
NA	14	TRBJ1-1	NA	TRBV7-9	CASSFDGGITEAFF	TGTGCCAGCAGTTTTGACGGGGGGATAACTGAAGCTTTCTTT
NA	13	TRBJ2-7	NA	TRBV6-1	CASSEQVNYEQYF	TGTGCCAGCAGTGAACAGGTAAACTACGAGCAGTACTTC
NA	13	TRBJ1-1	TRBD1	TRBV19	CASRDRGGTEAFF	TGTGCCAGTAGGGACAGGGGGGGAACTGAAGCTTTCTTT